This T cell receptor beta chain was observed in a study of Ad26.COV2.S vaccination and SARS-CoV-2 variants (dated by TCRdb to the early 2020s). At the level of the whole study: Vaccine-arm donors came from COV1001, a multicentre, randomized, double-blind, placebo-controlled phase I-IIa trial of Ad26.COV2.S in healthy adults. TCRbeta repertoire sequencing was used to assess the specificity and breadth of SARS-CoV-2-reactive T cell receptors after Ad26.COV2.S vaccination. Investigators did not know the trial group allocation while performing experiments and assessing outcomes. Participants in the trial were split at random into five groups of five each, receiving low-dose or high-dose Ad26.COV2.S once or twice, or else placebo on both occasions. Ad26.COV2.S was given intramuscularly at 5x10^10 or 1x10^11 viral particles, as a single shot or as two shots 56 days apart. The TCR-sequenced set comprised about 32 samples: about 19 Ad26.COV2.S vaccine recipients, 5 placebo recipients and 8 SARS-CoV-2 convalescent individuals. The investigation overall reported the following: Compared with placebo recipients, Ad26.COV2.S recipients showed higher spike-specific TCR breadth (P = 0.0014). It was noted by the authors that total T cell responses may have been underestimated by the TCR breadth and depth analyses. Vaccine and placebo recipients had comparable non-spike TCR breadth, which fits with the vaccine containing only spike. Substantial breadth of spike-specific CD8+ and CD4+ T cell responses was reported after vaccination. The study was not powered to compare responses between vaccine doses or regimens.

TCRbeta CDR3 regions were sequenced with the immunoSEQ Assay. After extraction, genomic DNA underwent amplification by bias-controlled multiplex PCR, followed by high-throughput sequencing. Turning to the authors' computational methods: Collapsing and filtering of sequences were performed to quantify the absolute abundance of each unique TCRbeta CDR3 region. T cell fraction was estimated by normalization of TCRbeta template counts to usable DNA, with usable DNA being measured through amplification of reference genes present in all nucleated cells. Repertoire TCRs were annotated as SARS-CoV-2-specific when V gene, CDR3 amino acid sequence and J gene were exactly matched to a known reactive TCR set. The reference SARS-CoV-2 TCR set was derived from MIRA and filtered for enrichment in COVID-19-positive ImmuneCODE repertoires, a step that removed public or cross-reactive TCRs. Using the MIRA antigens, annotated TCRs were further analysed by specific ORF or by position within an ORF. Breadth was defined as the number of annotated unique rearrangements divided by the total number of unique productive rearrangements, and depth was defined as the summed frequency of the annotated unique rearrangements. Two-sided Wilcoxon rank-sum tests were used to compare TCR breadth between groups. In its TCRdb copy, this immuneACCESS table keeps in-frame sequences only and misses some clones. Where compared with another copy, unresolved V genes explain less than half of these, and the others have no known cause. V and J calls and clone size are given by that table; D and trimming were obtained from the DNA. In this sample the table shows a few hundred thousand clones, 80% to 95% of which occur a single time. More than 3.5% of the sample lies in the top ten.

Interpreted using the paper, the treatment or condition label stands for: around 19 received Ad26.COV2.S at low or high dose, single or two shots; about 5 received placebo; per-sample allocation not given. Repertoires of vaccine and placebo recipients were sequenced from samples collected on day 63 after the first injection. Between 29 July and 7 August 2020, Cohort 1b enrolled some 25 adults aged 18-55 years at one site in Boston, USA. As a vaccine, Ad26.COV2.S was a replication-incompetent adenovirus type 26 vector that expressed a prefusion-stabilized SARS-CoV-2 spike protein derived from the original Wuhan strain. Regarding this clone: Its antigen is not yet known. Base qualities are not provided; no much larger clone lies one nucleotide away.

Measured from the cysteine to the phenylalanine, the CDR3 is 14 residues long. Only CDR3 DNA remains: 42 bases, in frame from the first base. V and J are trimmed by 4 bases and 4 bases, and the gene matches miss 7 bases of the junction. Via the germline V gene, CDR1 is SGDLS and CDR2 YYNGEE. Rearrangement joined TRBV9 to TRBJ2-7, with 8 junctional bases fitting TRBD1. The specimen was peripheral blood, collected in a trial of Ad26.COV2.S vaccine versus placebo. This receptor was obtained from a person aged 18 to 65 who received the Ad26.COV2.S COVID-19 vaccine or a placebo. The CDR3 region has the sequence CASSPRGQGYEQYF. The base sequence is TGTGCCAGCAGCCCCAGGGGGCAGGGGTACGAGCAGTACTTC.